One TCR beta chain is described in this entry. V lost 0 bases and J lost 8; bases outside the gene matches: 10. Germline CDR1 and CDR2: LGHDT and YNNKEL (reference sequence). This CDR3 is 16 amino acids long. This sample was taken from a study of blood T cell repertoires in COVID-19. Study overall: COVID-19 samples, acute and convalescent, were from the United States, Italy and Spain. In each case, the material was cDNA or gDNA derived from T cells, B-cell-depleted T cells, or PBMCs.

Only in-frame clones appear in the TCRdb table, and some are missing; sequencing was by immunoSEQ multiplex PCR. The sample consists of 120,000 to 150,000 clones, more than 70% of them appearing once. The sequenced material came from peripheral blood. This rearrangement joins TRBV3-1 (or the pseudogene TRBV3-2) to TRBJ2-3; 8 bases are shared with TRBD2. The source is a human donor in a cohort sampled during active COVID-19. This CDR3 reads CASSQDPTGGAGTQYF. The CDR3, as DNA: TGTGCCAGCAGCCAAGATCCAACCGGGGGGGCCGGTACGCAGTATTTT.